This TCR beta chain originates from a study of cytomegalovirus exposure and HLA in healthy donors. Findings and caveats of the study: Fewer N-insertions (relative to the roughly 670-donor mean) were reportedly seen in an Asian-associated ancestry cluster in a later analysis.

The PCR ran on 60 Vbeta and 13 Jbeta primers. Produced via immunoSEQ multiplex PCR; TCRdb's table is partial and in-frame only. The sample has 150,000 to 200,000 clones; approximately 79% are singletons. Participants comprised healthy donors of bone marrow. On this clone itself: Antigen: not known.

V was pared by 0 bases and J by 4 bases, with 15 bases between. This CDR3 comprises 17 residues. Per germline, CDR1 LGHNA and CDR2 YSLEER. V usage is TRBV4-3 and J usage is TRBJ2-2; unclear D gene. This TCR was sampled from a woman aged 30 to 39 in good health and CMV-seropositive. Sample: PBMCs. The CDR3 region is CASSQEDGLLGTGELFF. For the CDR3, the DNA is TGCGCCAGCAGCCAAGAAGATGGGCTACTGGGCACCGGGGAGCTGTTTTTT.